Given below is one TCR beta chain in context. The sample is drawn from a study of CD8 T cells in Susac syndrome. The RNA input was about 0.5 to 1 ug, and it was reverse transcribed with random hexamers. Each CDR3 protein gets one entry after TCRdb re-called the immunoSEQ multiplex PCR reads with MiXCR. Among about 240,000 distinct CDR3 sequences, roughly 95% were seen once, and the ten largest hold under 0.12%. This CDR3 region has 14 residues. Trimming cost V 3 bases and J 0 bases, with 9 bases left between them. Germline assignment: CDR1 SGHRS and CDR2 YFSETQ. The chain links TRBV5-1 to TRBJ1-2; D perhaps matches TRBD1 (5 bases). The sample was CD4+ T cells from PBMCs. The sequence came from a human donor with Susac syndrome. The CDR3 protein is CASSSGPPNYGYTF. CDR3 in DNA: TGCGCCAGCAGCTCGGGACCGCCTAACTATGGCTACACCTTC.